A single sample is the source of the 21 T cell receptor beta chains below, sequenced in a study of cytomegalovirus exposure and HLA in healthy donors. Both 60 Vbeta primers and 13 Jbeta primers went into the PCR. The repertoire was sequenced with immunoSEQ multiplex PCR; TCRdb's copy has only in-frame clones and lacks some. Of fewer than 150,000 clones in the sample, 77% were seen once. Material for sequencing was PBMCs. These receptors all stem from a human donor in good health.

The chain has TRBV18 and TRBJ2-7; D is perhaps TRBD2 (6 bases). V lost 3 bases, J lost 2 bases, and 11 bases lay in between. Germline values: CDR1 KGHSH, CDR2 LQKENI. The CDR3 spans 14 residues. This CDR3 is CASSPGLGTYEQYF. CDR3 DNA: TGTGCCAGCTCACCGGGACTGGGCACCTACGAGCAGTACTTC.

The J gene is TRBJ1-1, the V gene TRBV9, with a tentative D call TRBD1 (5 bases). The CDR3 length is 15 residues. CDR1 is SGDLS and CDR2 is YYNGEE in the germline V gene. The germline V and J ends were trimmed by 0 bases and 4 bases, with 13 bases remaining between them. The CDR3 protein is CASSVEVWGGTEAFF. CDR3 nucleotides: TGTGCCAGCAGCGTAGAAGTGTGGGGGGGCACTGAAGCTTTCTTT.

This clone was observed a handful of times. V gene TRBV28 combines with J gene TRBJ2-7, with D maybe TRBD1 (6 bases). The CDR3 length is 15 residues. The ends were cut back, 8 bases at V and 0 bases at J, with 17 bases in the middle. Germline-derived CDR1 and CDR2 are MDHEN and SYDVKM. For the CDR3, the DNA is TGTGCCAGCCGAGAGATCTCGGACAGCTCCTACGAGCAGTACTTC. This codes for CASREISDSSYEQYF.

CDR3 loop: CASSEAEGTGGYTF. CDR3 DNA sequence: TGTGCCAGCAGTGAAGCTGAGGGTACCGGCGGCTACACCTTC. The genes are TRBV6-1 and TRBJ1-2; D call uncertain. Germline V gene lookup returns CDR1 MNHNS and CDR2 SASEGT. This CDR3 is built from 14 residues. Trimming took off 0 bases at V and 8 bases at J, with 13 bases between the two ends.

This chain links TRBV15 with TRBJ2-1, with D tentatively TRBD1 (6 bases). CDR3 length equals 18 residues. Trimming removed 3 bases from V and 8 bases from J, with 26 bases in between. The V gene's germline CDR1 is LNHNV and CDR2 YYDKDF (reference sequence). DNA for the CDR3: TGTGCCACCAGCAGGCAGGGGCCGGGCGGTGTAGAGGGCTATGAGCAGTTCTTC. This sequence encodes CATSRQGPGGVEGYEQFF.

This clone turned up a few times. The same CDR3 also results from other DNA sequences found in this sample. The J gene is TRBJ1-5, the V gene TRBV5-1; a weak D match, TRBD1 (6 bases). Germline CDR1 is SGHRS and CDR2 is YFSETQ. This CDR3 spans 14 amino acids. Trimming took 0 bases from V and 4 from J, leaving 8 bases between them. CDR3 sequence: CASSLEGGNQPQHF. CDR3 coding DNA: TGCGCCAGCAGCTTGGAAGGGGGAAATCAGCCCCAGCATTTT.

The CDR3 sequence is CASRERQGNYGYTF. The CDR3 DNA sequence: TGTGCCAGCAGAGAGAGGCAGGGGAACTATGGCTACACCTTC. J is TRBJ1-2 and V is TRBV28; a possible D gene is TRBD1 (6 bases). From germline, CDR1 is MDHEN and CDR2 SYDVKM. This CDR3 has 14 residues. The V gene lost 6 bases and the J gene lost 2 bases, with 13 bases spanning the gap.

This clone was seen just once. The CDR3 is CASSESSGASNEQFF. The CDR3 bases are TGTGCCAGCAGTGAATCTAGCGGGGCTTCCAATGAGCAGTTCTTC. V gene TRBV25-1 combines with J gene TRBJ2-1; 9 nucleotides match TRBD2. J gave up 6 bases and V 1 base, and 4 bases lay outside the gene matches. The CDR3 runs 15 residues. Germline V gene data show CDR1 as MGHDK and CDR2 as SYGVNS. Together with reference TRBV25-1 and TRBJ2-1, the CDR3 gives the full variable domain: EADIYQTPRYLVIGTGKKITLECSQTMGHDKMYWYQQDPGMELHLIHYSYGVNSTEKGDLSSESTVSRIRTEHFPLTLESARPSHTSQYLCASSESSGASNEQFFGPGTRLTVL.

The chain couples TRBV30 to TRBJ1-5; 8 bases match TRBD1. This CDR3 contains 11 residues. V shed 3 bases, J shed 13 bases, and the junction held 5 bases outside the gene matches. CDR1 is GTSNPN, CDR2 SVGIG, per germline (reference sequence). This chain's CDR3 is CAWSAGGRQHF. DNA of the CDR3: TGTGCCTGGAGCGCAGGGGGCCGTCAGCATTTT.

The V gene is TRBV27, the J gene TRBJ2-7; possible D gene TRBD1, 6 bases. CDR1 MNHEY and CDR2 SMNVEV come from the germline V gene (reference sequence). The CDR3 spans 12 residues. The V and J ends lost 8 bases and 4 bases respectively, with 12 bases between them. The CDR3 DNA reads TGTGCCAGCGGACAGAACACTTACGAGCAGTACTTC. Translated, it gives CASGQNTYEQYF.

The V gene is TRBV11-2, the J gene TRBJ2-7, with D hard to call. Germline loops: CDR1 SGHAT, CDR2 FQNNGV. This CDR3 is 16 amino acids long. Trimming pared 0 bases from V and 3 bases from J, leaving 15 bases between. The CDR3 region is CASSLDRPPFLYEQYF. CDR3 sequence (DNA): TGTGCCAGCAGCTTAGACAGGCCCCCTTTCCTCTACGAGCAGTACTTC.

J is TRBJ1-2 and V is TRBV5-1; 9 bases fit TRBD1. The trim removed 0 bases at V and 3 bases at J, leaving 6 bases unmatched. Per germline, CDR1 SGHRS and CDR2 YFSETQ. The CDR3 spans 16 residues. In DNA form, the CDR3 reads TGCGCCAGCAGCTTGGACCGGACAGGGGCGGACTATGGCTACACCTTC. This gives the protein CASSLDRTGADYGYTF.

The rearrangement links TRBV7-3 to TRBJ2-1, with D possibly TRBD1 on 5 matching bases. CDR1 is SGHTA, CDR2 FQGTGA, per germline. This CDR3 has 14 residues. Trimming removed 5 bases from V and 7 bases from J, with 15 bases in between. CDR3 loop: CASSPTQGGNEQFF. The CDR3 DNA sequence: TGTGCCAGCAGCCCCACCCAGGGCGGTAATGAGCAGTTCTTC.

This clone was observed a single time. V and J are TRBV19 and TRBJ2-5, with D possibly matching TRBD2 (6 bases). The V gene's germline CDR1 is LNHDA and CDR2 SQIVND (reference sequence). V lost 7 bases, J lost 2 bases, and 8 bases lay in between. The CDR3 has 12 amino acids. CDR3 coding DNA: TGTGCCAGTATGGGAGGACAAGAGACCCAGTACTTC. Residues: CASMGGQETQYF.

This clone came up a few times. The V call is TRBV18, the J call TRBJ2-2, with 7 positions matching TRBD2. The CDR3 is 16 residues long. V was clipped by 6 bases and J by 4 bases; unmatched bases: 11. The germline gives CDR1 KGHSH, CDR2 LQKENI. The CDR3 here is CASSREKAGVTGELFF. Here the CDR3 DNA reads TGTGCCAGCTCCAGAGAGAAGGCGGGAGTCACCGGGGAGCTGTTTTTT.

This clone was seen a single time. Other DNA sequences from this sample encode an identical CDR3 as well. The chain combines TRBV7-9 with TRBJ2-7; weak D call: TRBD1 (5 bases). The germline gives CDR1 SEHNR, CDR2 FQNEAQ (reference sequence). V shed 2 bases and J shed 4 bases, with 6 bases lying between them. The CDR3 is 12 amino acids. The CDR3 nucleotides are TGTGCCAGCAGCTTAAGGGGATACGAGCAGTACTTC. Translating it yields CASSLRGYEQYF.

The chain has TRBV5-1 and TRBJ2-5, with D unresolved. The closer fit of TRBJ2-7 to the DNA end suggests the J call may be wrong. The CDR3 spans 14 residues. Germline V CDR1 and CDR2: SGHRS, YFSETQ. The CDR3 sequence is CASSLEFRRYEQYF. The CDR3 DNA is TGCGCCAGCAGCTTGGAGTTCCGCCGCTACGAGCAGTACTTC.

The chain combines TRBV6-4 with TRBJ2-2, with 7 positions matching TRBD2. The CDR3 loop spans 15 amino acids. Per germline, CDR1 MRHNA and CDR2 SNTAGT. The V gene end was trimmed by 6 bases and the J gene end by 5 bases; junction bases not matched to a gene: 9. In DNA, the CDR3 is TGTGCCAGCAGCCCCACGGCGGGAGTGACCGGGGAGCTGTTTTTT. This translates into CASSPTAGVTGELFF.

CDR3 loop: CASSSRRGGMNTEAFF. As DNA, the CDR3 is TGTGCCAGCAGCTCAAGAAGAGGGGGAATGAACACTGAAGCTTTCTTT. V gene TRBV7-9 combines with J gene TRBJ1-1, with a weak D call TRBD1 (6 bases). Trimming stripped 4 bases from V and 0 bases from J, with 15 bases between. The CDR3 runs 16 residues. Germline-derived CDR1 and CDR2 are SEHNR and FQNEAQ (reference sequence).

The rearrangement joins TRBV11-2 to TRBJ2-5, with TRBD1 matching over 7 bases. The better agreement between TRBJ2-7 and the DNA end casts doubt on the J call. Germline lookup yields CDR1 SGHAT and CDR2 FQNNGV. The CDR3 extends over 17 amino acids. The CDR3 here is CASSLLLGQRTTYEQYF. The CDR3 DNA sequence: TGTGCCAGCAGCTTACTCTTGGGACAGCGAACCACCTACGAGCAGTACTTC.

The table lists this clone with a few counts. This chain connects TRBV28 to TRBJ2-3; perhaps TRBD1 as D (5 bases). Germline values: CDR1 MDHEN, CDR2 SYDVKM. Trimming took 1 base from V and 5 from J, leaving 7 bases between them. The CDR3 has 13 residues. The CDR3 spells CASSLLRGDTQYF. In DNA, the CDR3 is TGTGCCAGCAGTTTATTAAGGGGAGATACGCAGTATTTT.